The following is a T cell receptor beta chain sequence with its context. Its specificity is not known. The protocol was immunoSEQ multiplex PCR, while the TCRdb copy is restricted to in-frame clones and leaves out a portion. The data show over 100,000 clones, 80% to 95% seen once. Time point: peripheral blood 6 weeks after treatment start. Patients' cancers were locally advanced or metastatic urothelial carcinomas. This record comes from a study of PD-L1 blockade in urothelial cancer. As for the study in general: Study patients had been treated with 0 to 3 previous chemotherapy regimens.

Whole-study findings and limits: Below-median TCR clonality that was measured in pretreatment blood predicted better survival.

Germline V gene sequence: CDR1 KGHSH, CDR2 LQKENI. Trimming stripped 3 bases from V and 7 bases from J, with 16 bases between. This CDR3 has 15 residues. The input for sequencing was PBMCs, taken around atezolizumab (anti-PD-L1) treatment. The TCR sequence derives from a man aged 55-75 years with urothelial cancer. This sequence joins TRBV18 and TRBJ1-5; a weak D match, TRBD1 (6 bases). CDR3 coding DNA: TGTGCCAGCTCACCGTTTCAGGGGACGGGGCAGCCCCAGCATTTT. It yields the protein CASSPFQGTGQPQHF.